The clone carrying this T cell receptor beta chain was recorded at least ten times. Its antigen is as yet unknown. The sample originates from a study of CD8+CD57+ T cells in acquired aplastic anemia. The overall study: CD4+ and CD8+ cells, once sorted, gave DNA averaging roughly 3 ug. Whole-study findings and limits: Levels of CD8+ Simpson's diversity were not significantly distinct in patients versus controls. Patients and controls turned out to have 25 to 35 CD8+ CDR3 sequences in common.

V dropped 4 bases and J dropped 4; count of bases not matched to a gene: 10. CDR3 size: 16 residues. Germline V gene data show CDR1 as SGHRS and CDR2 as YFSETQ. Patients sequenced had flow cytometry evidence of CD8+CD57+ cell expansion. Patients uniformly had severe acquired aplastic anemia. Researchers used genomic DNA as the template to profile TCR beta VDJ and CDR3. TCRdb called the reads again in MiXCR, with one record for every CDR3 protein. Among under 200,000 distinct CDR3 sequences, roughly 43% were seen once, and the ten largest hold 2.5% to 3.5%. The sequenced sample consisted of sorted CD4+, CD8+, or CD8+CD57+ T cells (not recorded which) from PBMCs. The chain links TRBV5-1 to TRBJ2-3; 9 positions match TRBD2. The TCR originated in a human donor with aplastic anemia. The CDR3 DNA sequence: TGCGCCAGCAGCAGAACTAGCGGGTACCAGCCAGATACGCAGTATTTT. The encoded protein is CASSRTSGYQPDTQYF.